This TCR beta chain was observed in a study of shared clonotypes between healthy human individuals. Using immunoSEQ multiplex PCR, the repertoire was profiled, and TCRdb retains in-frame clones only, with some absent. The sample carries approximately 710,000 clones, about 90% recorded once. This clonotype was obtained from a man aged 18-30 years in good health. Some clones in this sample may be carry-over from other donors' samples. Sequenced material: memory CD8+ T cells from PBMCs. Sample subset: CD45RO+ cells pooled with CCR7-negative TemRA cells.

The DNA for the CDR3 is TGTGCCAGTAGTATAGGCTGGGCCTCCTACGAGCAGTACTTC. Protein: CASSIGWASYEQYF. The rearrangement links TRBV19 to TRBJ2-7; no reliable D call. Germline CDR1 and CDR2: LNHDA and SQIVND (reference sequence). The CDR3 consists of 14 residues. Trimming pared 1 base from V and 0 bases from J, leaving 7 bases between.